This is a list of T cell receptor beta chains from one sample in a study of CD8 T cells in Susac syndrome. MiXCR was run by TCRdb on the immunoSEQ multiplex PCR reads, yielding one entry per CDR3 protein. This sample has 100,000 to 150,000 distinct CDR3 sequences, with more than 90% found just once. Source material: CD4+ T cells from PBMCs. The receptors were sampled from a human donor in good health. The CDR3 runs from the conserved cysteine through the conserved F or W. Fields, in order: V gene, J gene, CDR3 protein.

V gene: TRBV7-2
J gene: TRBJ2-2
CDR3 protein: CASSLATGTGELFF

V gene: TRBV18
J gene: TRBJ2-3
CDR3 protein: CASSPTSGRSNTDTQYF

V gene: TRBV6-1
J gene: TRBJ2-1
CDR3 protein: CASRSSEDRSYNEQFF

V gene: TRBV2
J gene: TRBJ2-1
CDR3 protein: CASSALLAGGVDEQFF

V gene: TRBV15
J gene: TRBJ2-7
CDR3 protein: CATSREGGQSYEQYF

V gene: TRBV25-1
J gene: TRBJ2-1
CDR3 protein: CASGRSYSYNEQFF

V gene: TRBV4-3
J gene: TRBJ2-1
CDR3 protein: CASSQRVAGGYNEQFF

V gene: TRBV20-1
J gene: TRBJ1-3
CDR3 protein: CSAKGSGNTIYF

V gene: TRBV20-1
J gene: TRBJ2-7
CDR3 protein: CSARTYTSYEQYF

V gene: TRBV6-1
J gene: TRBJ2-2
CDR3 protein: CASTRTRVNTGELFF

V gene: TRBV12-3/TRBV12-4
J gene: TRBJ1-1
CDR3 protein: CASSWDRGQMAFF

V gene: TRBV2
J gene: TRBJ1-5
CDR3 protein: CASTPGTGGFQPQHF

V gene: TRBV7-2
J gene: TRBJ1-5
CDR3 protein: CASSLADRGSNQPQHF

V gene: TRBV11-2
J gene: TRBJ1-3
CDR3 protein: CASSSGRISGNTIYF

V gene: TRBV6-5
J gene: TRBJ2-4
CDR3 protein: CASSYSNRVGGKNIQYF

V gene: TRBV12-3/TRBV12-4
J gene: TRBJ1-5
CDR3 protein: CASDDRYQPQHF

V gene: TRBV5-1
J gene: TRBJ2-2
CDR3 protein: CASTPMGGELFF

V gene: TRBV3-1
J gene: TRBJ2-4
CDR3 protein: CASSPLGEGFQYF

V gene: TRBV15
J gene: TRBJ2-5
CDR3 protein: CATSRGILTQYF

V gene: TRBV5-4
J gene: TRBJ2-5
CDR3 protein: CASSRGETSGYQETQYF

V gene: TRBV6-2/TRBV6-3
J gene: TRBJ1-1
CDR3 protein: CASLGNTEAFF

V gene: TRBV20-1
J gene: TRBJ1-1
CDR3 protein: CSASPGGSHRNTEAFF

V gene: TRBV5-1
J gene: TRBJ1-3
CDR3 protein: CASSLVAGFSGNTIYF

V gene: TRBV2
J gene: TRBJ2-3
CDR3 protein: CASSAITGDDTQYF

V gene: TRBV7-2
J gene: TRBJ2-3
CDR3 protein: CASAQGPDTQYF

V gene: TRBV20-1
J gene: TRBJ1-2
CDR3 protein: CSASGQGRYGYTF

V gene: TRBV10-2
J gene: TRBJ2-7
CDR3 protein: CASRPGSDGYYEQYF

V gene: TRBV3-1
J gene: TRBJ2-4
CDR3 protein: CASSQEGLNIQYF

V gene: TRBV20-1
J gene: TRBJ2-2
CDR3 protein: CSARKAGRRAVGTGELFF

V gene: TRBV19
J gene: TRBJ1-1
CDR3 protein: CATRDRLNTEAFF

V gene: TRBV20-1
J gene: TRBJ2-7
CDR3 protein: CSAVPGSLEDEQYF

V gene: TRBV20-1
J gene: TRBJ2-7
CDR3 protein: CSASFPVSHEQYF

V gene: TRBV14
J gene: TRBJ1-1
CDR3 protein: CASSLLGRPEAFF

V gene: TRBV20-1
J gene: TRBJ1-5
CDR3 protein: CSARDRGPGGNQPQHF

V gene: TRBV7-2
J gene: TRBJ2-7
CDR3 protein: CASSSRTGGGYEQYF

V gene: TRBV19
J gene: TRBJ1-3
CDR3 protein: CASTAGESGNTIYF